This T cell receptor (beta chain) was identified in a study of T cell responses to AZD1222 COVID-19 vaccine. General study points: Distributed over spike, vaccine-associated CD4 TCRs predominated at 160-218 and 743-854.

As to this clone: As yet, its antigen is unknown.

Some clones are missing from TCRdb's copy, which holds only in-frame ones; the method was immunoSEQ multiplex PCR. The table includes about 140,000 clones, approximately 93% detected once. CDR3 length: 16 amino acids. CDR1 is SGHDT and CDR2 is YYEEEE in the germline V gene. Trimming cost V 0 bases and J 7 bases; bases outside gene matches: 6. The sequence was collected from an adult who had recovered from COVID-19. The sequencing used peripheral blood, collected after recovery from COVID-19. The rearrangement uses TRBV5-6 and TRBJ1-5, with TRBD1 matching 11 bases. CDR3: CASSLGRTGGRQPQHF. Written as DNA, the CDR3 is TGTGCCAGCAGCTTGGGTCGGACAGGGGGCCGACAGCCCCAGCATTTT.